This is a list of T cell receptor beta chains from one sample in a study of T cell repertoires in cytomegalovirus infection. One entry per CDR3 protein, called by TCRdb with MiXCR from the reads. The sample consists of under 850,000 distinct CDR3 sequences, approximately 33% of them appearing once. These TCRs are of unknown antigen specificity. The input for sequencing was cultured PBMCs, taken from culture after CMV antigen stimulation. The receptors were sampled from a human donor in good health (CMV status not recorded). Some clones in this sample may be carry-over from other donors' samples. Each CDR3 is given with its conserved first and last residue. D genes are given only for firm matches. Some rows mark clone size as missing; the rest say once, few, many or name a class of expanded clone.

v_call	clone_size	j_call	d_call	cdr3_aa	cdr3_nt
TRBV7-2	many	TRBJ2-1	-	CASRTPGWGNEQFF	TGTGCCAGCAGGACTCCCGGATGGGGGAATGAGCAGTTCTTC
TRBV27	-	TRBJ1-1	-	CASMRSGGPTEAFF	TGTGCCAGTATGAGGAGTGGGGGCCCCACTGAAGCTTTCTTT
TRBV20-1	-	TRBJ1-1	-	CSAKNPWGASEAFF	TGCAGTGCCAAGAATCCCTGGGGTGCCTCGGAAGCTTTCTTT
TRBV30	few	TRBJ2-1	-	CAWSRRGKDEQFF	TGTGCCTGGAGCCGACGTGGCAAGGATGAGCAGTTCTTC
TRBV19	once	TRBJ2-1	TRBD2	CASTDPSGIRGEQFF	TGTGCCAGTACCGACCCTAGCGGGATTAGGGGTGAGCAGTTCTTC
TRBV10-3	-	TRBJ2-7	TRBD1	CAISTGQGEQYF	TGTGCCATCAGTACCGGACAGGGCGAGCAGTACTTC
TRBV12-3/TRBV12-4	few	TRBJ1-4	TRBD1	CASRPGTGAEKLFF	TGTGCCAGCAGACCCGGGACAGGGGCCGAAAAACTGTTTTTT
TRBV18	few	TRBJ1-2	-	CASSPPGGLGYGYTF	TGTGCCAGCTCACCACCGGGGGGGCTCGGCTATGGCTACACCTTC
TRBV5-4	few	TRBJ2-2	TRBD2	CASSAPSGRLRTGELFF	TGTGCCAGCAGCGCGCCTAGCGGGAGGCTGAGAACCGGGGAGCTGTTTTTT
TRBV7-9	-	TRBJ1-1	-	CASRPPRFGGTEAFF	TGTGCCAGCAGACCCCCCAGGTTCGGAGGCACTGAAGCTTTCTTT
TRBV15	-	TRBJ1-5	TRBD1	CATSRGGDRAQPQHF	TGTGCCACCAGCAGAGGGGGGGACAGGGCCCAGCCCCAGCATTTT
TRBV5-6	few	TRBJ1-2	-	CASSAHILYGYTF	TGTGCCAGCAGCGCCCACATCCTGTATGGCTACACCTTC
TRBV2	-	TRBJ2-2	TRBD1	CASGGTGGTGELFF	TGTGCCAGCGGAGGGACAGGGGGCACCGGGGAGCTGTTTTTT
TRBV11-2	-	TRBJ2-1	-	CASSSQGLVDNEQFF	TGTGCCAGCAGCTCCCAAGGGTTAGTAGACAATGAGCAGTTCTTC
TRBV28	-	TRBJ2-5	-	CASSPAPRETQYF	TGTGCCAGCAGTCCCGCCCCCCGAGAGACCCAGTACTTC
TRBV12-3/TRBV12-4	once	TRBJ1-1	TRBD1	CASSLQGDEAFF	TGTGCCAGCAGTTTACAGGGGGATGAAGCTTTCTTT
TRBV7-9	-	TRBJ1-2	-	CASSFNRDSGYTF	TGTGCCAGCAGCTTTAATCGTGATAGTGGCTACACCTTC
TRBV4-2	-	TRBJ2-1	-	CASSQSADLGPNEQFF	TGTGCCAGCAGTCAATCCGCGGACTTGGGGCCCAATGAGCAGTTCTTC
TRBV12-5	once	TRBJ1-1	-	CASGSGAPEAFF	TGTGCTAGTGGATCAGGGGCACCTGAAGCTTTCTTT
TRBV7-2	many	TRBJ1-2	-	CASSLSGSGYGYTF	TGTGCCAGCAGCTTAAGTGGCAGCGGTTATGGCTACACCTTC
TRBV20-1	-	TRBJ2-1	-	CSASSGLEQFF	TGCAGTGCTAGTTCGGGTCTTGAGCAGTTCTTC
TRBV6-2/TRBV6-3	few	TRBJ1-5	-	CASSYPPMTQHF	TGTGCCAGCAGTTACCCCCCCATGACCCAGCATTTT
TRBV4-2	few	TRBJ1-6	-	CASSQLGQSYNSPLHF	TGTGCCAGCAGCCAACTAGGACAGAGCTATAATTCACCCCTCCACTTT
TRBV20-1	few	TRBJ1-1	TRBD1	CSADPPGQDEGKAFF	TGCAGTGCCGACCCTCCGGGACAGGACGAAGGAAAAGCTTTCTTT
TRBV7-2	-	TRBJ2-7	-	CASSLGTVTAEQYF	TGTGCCAGCAGCCTAGGGACGGTAACGGCCGAGCAGTACTTC
TRBV7-2	many	TRBJ1-2	-	CASSLDFGYTF	TGTGCCAGCAGCTTAGATTTTGGCTACACCTTC
TRBV5-5	few	TRBJ1-1	-	CASSLAGDHEAFF	TGTGCCAGCAGCTTGGCCGGGGACCACGAAGCTTTCTTT
TRBV7-9	once	TRBJ2-1	TRBD2	CASSSKGAGVEQFF	TGTGCCAGCAGCTCCAAGGGAGCGGGAGTTGAGCAGTTCTTC
TRBV4-2	-	TRBJ2-1	-	CASSQDPTYNEQFF	TGTGCCAGCAGCCAAGATCCCACTTACAATGAGCAGTTCTTC
TRBV7-8	-	TRBJ2-7	TRBD2	CASSSSLAGRNEQYF	TGTGCCAGCAGCTCAAGCCTAGCGGGGAGGAACGAGCAGTACTTC
TRBV10-3	-	TRBJ2-1	TRBD2	CASLSGTSGKRSYNEQFF	TGTGCCAGCTTATCCGGGACTAGCGGGAAAAGGTCCTACAATGAGCAGTTCTTC
TRBV11-2	few	TRBJ1-3	-	CASSLTGGAGNTIYF	TGTGCCAGCAGCTTAACTGGAGGTGCTGGAAACACCATATATTTT
TRBV4-1	-	TRBJ2-1	TRBD2	CASSNRPGLASSNEQFF	TGCGCCAGCAGCAATAGACCGGGACTAGCATCCTCGAATGAGCAGTTCTTC
TRBV27	-	TRBJ2-1	-	CASSPRVSYEQFF	TGTGCCAGCAGTCCCCGGGTGTCCTACGAGCAGTTCTTC
TRBV12-3/TRBV12-4	-	TRBJ1-1	TRBD1	CASSLWADRGNTEAFF	TGTGCCAGCAGTTTATGGGCGGACAGGGGCAACACTGAAGCTTTCTTT
TRBV2	-	TRBJ1-5	TRBD1	CASAPRDRRNQPQHF	TGTGCCAGCGCCCCCCGGGACAGACGCAATCAGCCCCAGCATTTT
TRBV6-5	-	TRBJ2-6	-	CASSTSGVSGANVLTF	TGTGCCAGCAGTACTTCAGGGGTCTCTGGGGCCAACGTCCTGACTTTC
TRBV5-4	-	TRBJ2-7	TRBD2	CASSPGGRASYEQYF	TGTGCCAGCAGCCCGGGGGGGAGGGCCTCCTACGAGCAGTACTTC
TRBV7-2	many	TRBJ1-5	-	CASSLRGNQPQHF	TGTGCCAGCAGCTTAAGGGGGAATCAGCCCCAGCATTTT
TRBV4-2	-	TRBJ1-6	-	CASSQGGQGRAPLHF	TGTGCCAGCAGCCAAGGAGGGCAGGGGAGAGCACCCCTCCACTTT
TRBV4-3	-	TRBJ2-3	-	CASSQEGRLDGTDTQYF	TGCGCCAGCAGCCAAGAAGGGAGGCTAGACGGCACAGATACGCAGTATTTT
TRBV6-1	many	TRBJ2-3	TRBD1	CASEGTGGGNTQYF	TGTGCCAGCGAAGGGACAGGGGGCGGGAATACGCAGTATTTT
TRBV18	-	TRBJ1-1	TRBD1	CASSQQGAEGTEAFF	TGTGCCAGCTCCCAACAGGGGGCCGAAGGGACTGAAGCTTTCTTT